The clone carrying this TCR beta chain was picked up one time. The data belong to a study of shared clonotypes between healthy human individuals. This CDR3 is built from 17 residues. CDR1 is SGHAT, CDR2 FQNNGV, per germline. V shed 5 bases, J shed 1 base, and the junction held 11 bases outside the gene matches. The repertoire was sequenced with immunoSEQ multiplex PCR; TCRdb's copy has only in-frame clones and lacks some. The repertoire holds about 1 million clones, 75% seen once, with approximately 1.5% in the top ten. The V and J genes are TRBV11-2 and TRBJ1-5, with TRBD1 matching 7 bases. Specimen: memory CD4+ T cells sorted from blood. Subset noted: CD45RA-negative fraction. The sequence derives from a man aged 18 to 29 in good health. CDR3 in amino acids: CASSHPTGVRSNQPQHF. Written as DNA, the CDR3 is TGTGCCAGCAGCCACCCTACAGGGGTGAGGAGCAATCAGCCCCAGCATTTT.